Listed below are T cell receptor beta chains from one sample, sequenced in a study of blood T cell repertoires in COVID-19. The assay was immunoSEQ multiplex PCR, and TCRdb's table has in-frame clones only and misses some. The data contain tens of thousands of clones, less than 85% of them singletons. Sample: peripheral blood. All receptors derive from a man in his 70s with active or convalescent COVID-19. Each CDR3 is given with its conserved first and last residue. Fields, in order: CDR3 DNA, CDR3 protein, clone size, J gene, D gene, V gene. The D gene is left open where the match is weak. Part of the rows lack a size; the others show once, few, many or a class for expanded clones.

TGTGCCAGCAGCCAAGAAGGGGGCGGGCGGGGACAGACCCAGTACTTC CASSQEGGGRGQTQYF . TRBJ2-5 . TRBV4-2
TGTGCCAGTAATACAGGGGATAGATTTAATTCACCCCTCCACTTT CASNTGDRFNSPLHF . TRBJ1-6 TRBD1 TRBV19
TGTGCCAGCAGCCACTGGACTGAGGGTGCGAACACTGAAGCTTTCTTT CASSHWTEGANTEAFF . TRBJ1-1 . TRBV3-1/TRBV3-2
TGTGCCAGCAGGATGACAGGAGGCGCAACTAATGAAAAACTGTTTTTT CASRMTGGATNEKLFF . TRBJ1-4 . TRBV2
TGTGCCATCAGTAAAGGACAGGGGGGTGATCAGCCCCAGCATTTT CAISKGQGGDQPQHF . TRBJ1-5 TRBD1 TRBV10-3
TGTGCCAGTAGTATAAGCGGAGTTAATTCACCCCTCCACTTT CASSISGVNSPLHF . TRBJ1-6 . TRBV19
TGTGCCAGCAGCTTGTTAGTTGGTGGGGGCGACCTCCGCGGAGAGCAGTACTTC CASSLLVGGGDLRGEQYF . TRBJ2-7 . TRBV5-6
TGTGCCAGCAGTTTTGATCGGGGGGGGAGCAATCAGCCCCAGCATTTT CASSFDRGGSNQPQHF once TRBJ1-5 . TRBV28
TGCGCCAGCAGTGAGTCCGTAGGAGGGGCCCGCAATCAGCCCCAGCATTTT CASSESVGGARNQPQHF . TRBJ1-5 . TRBV10-2
TGTGCCAGCAGCTTAGTAGGAAGCGACCTGCCCCAGCATTTT CASSLVGSDLPQHF . TRBJ1-5 . TRBV7-9
TGTGCCAGCAGTTTCGGACAGGGCGATTCACCCCTCCACTTT CASSFGQGDSPLHF many TRBJ1-6 TRBD1 TRBV27
TGTGCCAGCAGCGTAGGGGCAGGGGGCAATCAGCCCCAGCATTTT CASSVGAGGNQPQHF . TRBJ1-5 . TRBV9
TGTGCCAGCAGTGAACGGTCCCCGGGCTATGGCTACACCTTC CASSERSPGYGYTF . TRBJ1-2 . TRBV6-1
TGTGCCAGCAGCCTAACACCGGAGAGTGGCTACACCTTC CASSLTPESGYTF once TRBJ1-2 . TRBV3-1/TRBV3-2
TGTGCCACCAGTGCCGGGACACCAACCTACGAGCAGTACTTC CATSAGTPTYEQYF . TRBJ2-7 . TRBV24-1
TGTGCCAGCAGTTTCGGGGGGGCGAGCCGTCAGCCCCAGCATTTT CASSFGGASRQPQHF once TRBJ1-5 . TRBV28
TGTGCCAGCAATGCAGGCGGGACGGGGGGGACCCAGTACTTC CASNAGGTGGTQYF . TRBJ2-5 TRBD2 TRBV7-9
TGTGCCAGCAGTGATAGCGGGACCTCCACAGATACGCAGTATTTT CASSDSGTSTDTQYF . TRBJ2-3 TRBD2 TRBV2
TGTGCCATCAGCGACAGGGGGATCTATGGCTACACCTTC CAISDRGIYGYTF . TRBJ1-2 TRBD1 TRBV10-3
TGTGCCAGCAGCTTCCAGGGGACCGACGAGCAGTACTTC CASSFQGTDEQYF . TRBJ2-7 . TRBV5-4
TGTGCCAGCAGCCCCGGAGGAAGGGAATACGAGCAGTACTTC CASSPGGREYEQYF medium-sized TRBJ2-7 . TRBV9
TGTGCCTGGAGCTACAGGGGATATGGCTACACCTTC CAWSYRGYGYTF few TRBJ1-2 TRBD1 TRBV30
TGCGCCAGCAGCGCGACGGGGGACCTGGGTGAAAAACTGTTTTTT CASSATGDLGEKLFF once TRBJ1-4 . TRBV5-1
TGCGCCAGCAGCCGGGACAGTCAAGCAGATACGCAGTATTTT CASSRDSQADTQYF . TRBJ2-3 TRBD1 TRBV5-1
TGCAGCGTCGGGGGAGGGGATTCACCCCTCCACTTT CSVGGGDSPLHF . TRBJ1-6 . TRBV29-1
TGTGCCAGCAGCTTAGATCCGGACAGGGACTCCTACAATGAGCAGTTCTTC CASSLDPDRDSYNEQFF . TRBJ2-1 TRBD1 TRBV7-6
TGTGCCACCATATTCGCAAGGGGCGATACGCAGTATTTT CATIFARGDTQYF once TRBJ2-3 . TRBV2
TGTGCCAGCAATCGTAATGAGGGTCGAGTTGATGGCTACACCTTC CASNRNEGRVDGYTF . TRBJ1-2 . TRBV6-5
TGTGCCAGCAGCTTTTACAGGGGGCTGAACACCGGGGAGCTGTTTTTT CASSFYRGLNTGELFF . TRBJ2-2 TRBD1 TRBV5-5
TGCAGTGCTAGTTCGGGGCTAGCGGGGAAGACCTACGAGCAGTACTTC CSASSGLAGKTYEQYF . TRBJ2-7 TRBD2 TRBV20-1
TGTGCCAGCAGTTGGGGACCGGGGGGTCGGGCTAGCACAGATACGCAGTATTTT CASSWGPGGRASTDTQYF . TRBJ2-3 TRBD2 TRBV28
TGTGCCACCGGAATTTGGACAGGGGTTTTGGAGACCCAGTACTTC CATGIWTGVLETQYF . TRBJ2-5 TRBD1 TRBV24-1
TGTGCCAGCAGCCCGGCGAGGACAGGGGTTTCGTTGGTGAACGAGCAGTACTTC CASSPARTGVSLVNEQYF few TRBJ2-7 TRBD1 TRBV3-1/TRBV3-2
TGTGCCAGCAGCTCTTGGAGTCGATCCACAGATACGCAGTATTTT CASSSWSRSTDTQYF . TRBJ2-3 . TRBV7-6
TGTGCCAGCAGTGCCGGGGGGAACTATGGCTACACCTTC CASSAGGNYGYTF . TRBJ1-2 . TRBV28
TGTGCCAGCAGCCGGGATAGTGCCGCCGACATTCAGTACTTC CASSRDSAADIQYF . TRBJ2-4 . TRBV5-8
TGTGCCAGCAGATCCGGGACAGGGATGAACACTGAAGCTTTCTTT CASRSGTGMNTEAFF few TRBJ1-1 TRBD1 TRBV28
TGTGCCAGCAGCTTGAGTTGGACTGAAGCTTTCTTT CASSLSWTEAFF . TRBJ1-1 . TRBV11-1
TGTGCCAGCAGCCCGACTAGGGCCGGGAGGAGCACTGAAGCTTTCTTT CASSPTRAGRSTEAFF . TRBJ1-1 . TRBV7-6
TGTGCCAGCAGTCGAGAAAGTTATGGTCCCTACACCTTC CASSRESYGPYTF . TRBJ1-2 . TRBV28
TGTGCCAGCAGCCCAACAGCCTATAATTCACCCCTCCACTTT CASSPTAYNSPLHF . TRBJ1-6 . TRBV3-1/TRBV3-2